Each of the 28 T cell receptor beta chains below was sequenced from the same sample in a study of T cell repertoires in cytomegalovirus infection. TCRdb called the reads again in MiXCR, with one record for every CDR3 protein. The table records hundreds of thousands of distinct CDR3 sequences, 9.6% of them present only once. Sequenced input: PBMCs. The receptors originated from a human donor in good health (CMV status not recorded). Some clones in this sample may be carry-over from other donors' samples.

At least ten counts were recorded for this clonotype. The chain combines TRBV2 with TRBJ1-1; TRBD1 might be the D (5 bases). The germline gives CDR1 SNHLY, CDR2 FYNNEI. V was cut by 0 bases and J by 1 base, with 15 bases left in between. This CDR3 is 17 amino acids long. The CDR3 reads CASSEARGGIGNTEAFF. CDR3 in DNA: TGTGCCAGCAGTGAAGCGAGGGGAGGGATCGGGAACACTGAAGCTTTCTTT. Complete variable domain (other parts from reference TRBV2 and TRBJ1-1): EPEVTQTPSHQVTQMGQEVILRCVPISNHLYFYWYRQILGQKVEFLVSFYNNEISEKSEIFDDQFSVERPDGSNFTLKIRSTKLEDSAMYFCASSEARGGIGNTEAFFGQGTRLTVV.

This clonotype was observed at least ten times. This rearrangement joins TRBV5-6 to TRBJ2-2; tentatively, D is TRBD1 (6 bases). CDR1 SGHDT and CDR2 YYEEEE come from the germline V gene. The CDR3 loop spans 17 amino acids. Trimming cost V 3 bases and J 2 bases, with 17 bases left between them. The chain's CDR3 is CASSSLWGTINTGELFF. The DNA for the CDR3 is TGTGCCAGCAGCTCTTTATGGGGGACAATTAACACCGGGGAGCTGTTTTTT.

This clonotype was picked up many times. The chain employs TRBV12-3 or TRBV12-4 and TRBJ2-7; TRBD1 aligns across 11 bases. The junction had 5 bases not matched to a gene; V was cut back by 4 bases and J by 3 bases. This CDR3 contains 15 residues. This CDR3 is CASSYVGTGGYEQYV. CDR3 nucleotide sequence: TGTGCCAGCAGTTACGTCGGGACAGGGGGCTACGAGCAGTACGTC.

This clonotype was recorded at least ten times. This sequence joins TRBV7-8 and TRBJ2-1; TRBD2 might be the D (6 bases). V was clipped by 1 base and J by 0 bases, with 19 bases between them. There are 19 residues in the CDR3. Germline loops: CDR1 SGHVS, CDR2 FQNEAQ. The CDR3 sequence: CASSLVNSGLMSSYNEQFF. DNA of the CDR3: TGTGCCAGCAGCTTAGTTAATAGCGGACTGATGAGCTCCTACAATGAGCAGTTCTTC.

The chain recombines TRBV7-9 with TRBJ2-5; tentative D call: TRBD1 (6 bases). The germline V gene has CDR1 SEHNR and CDR2 FQNEAQ (reference sequence). The CDR3 length is 15 residues. V was pared by 3 bases and J by 1 base, with 12 bases between. The chain's CDR3 is CASSFYRALQETQYF. CDR3 coding DNA: TGTGCCAGCAGCTTTTACAGGGCCCTCCAAGAGACCCAGTACTTC.

The rearrangement links TRBV20-1 to TRBJ2-5, with a possible D match to TRBD2 (5 bases). V lost 3 bases and J lost 1, with 9 bases in between. The germline gives CDR1 DFQATT, CDR2 SNEGSKA (reference sequence). This CDR3 has 13 amino acids. This CDR3 reads CSASIGIQETQYF. The DNA of the CDR3 is TGCAGTGCTAGTATCGGGATCCAAGAGACCCAGTACTTC.

This clonotype was detected ten times or more. The genes are TRBV4-1 and TRBJ1-6; 8 nucleotides match TRBD1. This CDR3 contains 17 residues. V lost 4 bases and J lost 9; bases outside the gene matches: 14. Germline values: CDR1 MGHRA, CDR2 YSYEKL. CDR3 sequence: CASSPPPGQALSSPLHF. The CDR3 DNA is TGCGCCAGCAGCCCCCCGCCGGGACAGGCGTTAAGTTCACCCCTCCACTTT.

This clonotype was found many times. The chain carries TRBV14 and TRBJ2-1; TRBD2 is a possible D gene (5 bases). Germline V gene sequence: CDR1 SGHDN, CDR2 FVKESK. The CDR3 sequence is 16 residues long. The ends were cut back, 0 bases at V and 2 bases at J, with 11 bases in the middle. CDR3 loop: CASSQDRGFPYNEQFF. The CDR3 nucleotides are TGTGCCAGCAGCCAAGACCGGGGTTTCCCCTACAATGAGCAGTTCTTC.

The table lists this clonotype with many counts. This chain links TRBV28 with TRBJ1-1, with 10 bases fitting TRBD1. The germline CDR1 and CDR2 sequences are MDHEN and SYDVKM. The length of the CDR3 is 16 residues. Trimming removed 6 bases from V and 3 bases from J; junction bases left unmatched: 10. The CDR3 sequence is CASRTGTGVWDTEAFF. CDR3 DNA: TGTGCCAGCAGAACTGGGACAGGGGTGTGGGACACTGAAGCTTTCTTT.

The sample holds many counts of this clonotype. The chain joins TRBV29-1 to TRBJ2-1; the D gene is possibly TRBD1 (5 bases). Trimming left V 6 bases short and J 6 bases short, with 15 bases between. Germline V gives CDR1 SQVTM, CDR2 ANQGSEA. This CDR3 comprises 13 residues. The CDR3 loop is CSVNSRRVNEQFF. CDR3 sequence (DNA): TGCAGCGTCAATTCCCGCAGGGTCAATGAGCAGTTCTTC.

A few counts support this clonotype. This chain connects TRBV9 to TRBJ2-2; D may match TRBD1 or TRBD2 (6 bases each). The V end was cut by 3 bases, the J end by 4 bases, with 16 bases between. The CDR3 consists of 16 residues. Germline V gene data show CDR1 as SGDLS and CDR2 as YYNGEE. CDR3 in DNA: TGTGCCAGCAGCGCAGGAGGGGGTTTTGCCACCGGGGAGCTGTTTTTT. Protein product: CASSAGGGFATGELFF.

This clonotype was observed a few times. The rearrangement links TRBV28 to TRBJ1-2; D unresolved. The ends were cut back, 3 bases at V and 7 bases at J, with 9 bases in the middle. The CDR3 is 12 amino acids. CDR1 and CDR2 from the germline V gene are MDHEN and SYDVKM. In DNA, the CDR3 is TGTGCCAGCAGTTTTTCCGGGGTTGGCTACACCTTC. Its translation: CASSFSGVGYTF.

This clonotype was picked up many times. V is TRBV9 and J is TRBJ2-1; 8 nucleotides line up with TRBD2. The V and J ends lost 0 bases and 5 bases, in that order; junction bases with no gene match: 4. CDR3 size: 15 residues. The germline CDR1 and CDR2 sequences are SGDLS and YYNGEE. The CDR3 DNA is TGTGCCAGCAGCGTAGACGGGGGGGCTCACAATGAGCAGTTCTTC. It specifies CASSVDGGAHNEQFF.

This clonotype was counted at least ten times. The chain has TRBV7-2 and TRBJ2-1; a weak D match, TRBD1 (5 bases). The CDR3 loop spans 14 amino acids. V was trimmed by 5 bases and J by 4 bases, leaving 12 bases between them. Per the germline V gene, CDR1 is SGHTA and CDR2 is FQGNSA. The DNA for the CDR3 is TGTGCCAGCAGCCCTGACAGTGTATACAATGAGCAGTTCTTC. Translation: CASSPDSVYNEQFF.

This clonotype was counted at least ten times. DNA for the CDR3: TGCAGTGCTAGAGACACCTACGAGCAGTACGTC. This sequence encodes CSARDTYEQYV. This rearrangement joins TRBV20-1 to TRBJ2-7; D remains ambiguous. This CDR3 has 11 amino acids. Germline CDR1 DFQATT, CDR2 SNEGSKA (reference sequence). V was cut by 0 bases and J by 2 bases, with 2 bases left in between.

This clonotype was detected a few times. The chain has TRBV28 and TRBJ1-1; D unclear. Germline lookup yields CDR1 MDHEN and CDR2 SYDVKM. The CDR3 contains 13 residues. V dropped 1 base and J dropped 8 bases, with 11 bases sitting between them. The CDR3, as DNA: TGTGCCAGCAGTTTATCATCGCCTAGGGAAGCTTTCTTT. Amino acid sequence: CASSLSSPREAFF.

This clonotype was observed many times. V is TRBV24-1 and J is TRBJ2-1; the match to TRBD1 covers 8 bases. The ends lost 6 bases at V and 9 bases at J; junction bases unmatched: 3. The length of the CDR3 is 12 residues. CDR1 is KGHDR and CDR2 is SFDVKD in the germline V gene. CDR3 nucleotide sequence: TGTGCCACCAGTCCAGGGGGCGGTGAGCAGTTCTTC. Translating it yields CATSPGGGEQFF.

In this sample, this clonotype turned up many times. V usage is TRBV19 and J usage is TRBJ2-6; D is undetermined. The CDR3 runs 14 residues. V shed 3 bases and J shed 4 bases, with 7 bases lying between them. CDR1 LNHDA and CDR2 SQIVND come from the germline V gene (reference sequence). The CDR3 nucleotides are TGTGCCAGTAGTATTGAAGCGGGGGCCAACGTCCTGACTTTC. It encodes CASSIEAGANVLTF. The variable domain in full, completed from reference TRBV19 and TRBJ2-6, reads DGGITQSPKYLFRKEGQNVTLSCEQNLNHDAMYWYRQDPGQGLRLIYYSQIVNDFQKGDIAEGYSVSREKKESFPLTVTSAQKNPTAFYLCASSIEAGANVLTFGAGSRLTVL.

This clonotype was seen repeatedly, ten times or more. The V and J genes are TRBV7-2 and TRBJ1-2, with D maybe TRBD1 (5 bases). CDR3 size: 14 residues. Per germline, CDR1 SGHTA and CDR2 FQGNSA. The V gene lost 7 bases and the J gene lost 3 bases, with 15 bases spanning the gap. The CDR3 nucleotides read TGTGCCAGCACCCGGAGGGGTTTCGACTATGGCTACACCTTC. Translation gives CASTRRGFDYGYTF. The full variable domain, in which reference TRBV7-2 and TRBJ1-2 provide the parts outside the CDR3, is GAGVSQSPSNKVTEKGKDVELRCDPISGHTALYWYRQSLGQGLEFLIYFQGNSAPDKSGLPSDRFSAERTGGSVSTLTIQRTQQEDSAVYLCASTRRGFDYGYTFGSGTRLTVV.

This clonotype was seen at least ten times. CDR3 sequence (DNA): TGTGCCAGCAGCTCGGGACAGGGCCTTCAGCCCCAGCATTTT. Residues: CASSSGQGLQPQHF. The V and J genes are TRBV7-2 and TRBJ1-5, with 9 bases that match TRBD1. Unmatched junction bases numbered 4, after V lost 4 bases and J lost 6 bases. CDR1 is SGHTA, CDR2 FQGNSA, per germline. The CDR3 is made up of 14 amino acids.

This clonotype was counted a few times. The V gene is TRBV5-1, the J gene TRBJ2-6, with D possibly being TRBD1 (6 bases). V lost 4 bases and J lost 4, with 15 bases in between. CDR1 and CDR2 (germline): SGHRS, YFSETQ. The CDR3 is 16 residues long. CDR3: CASSLGQGPGANVLTF. CDR3 in DNA: TGCGCCAGCAGCCTGGGTCAGGGGCCGGGGGCCAACGTCCTGACTTTC.

This clonotype appeared many times. The chain couples TRBV20-1 to TRBJ2-4; D is ambiguous. V lost 5 bases to trimming and J lost 2 bases, with 7 bases between them. The CDR3 is 12 amino acids. Germline assignment: CDR1 DFQATT and CDR2 SNEGSKA (reference sequence). CDR3 amino acids: CSALGTKNIQYF. The CDR3, as DNA: TGCAGTGCTCTGGGGACCAAAAACATTCAGTACTTC.

This clonotype appeared many times. The chain uses TRBV6-6 and TRBJ2-1, with TRBD2 as a possible D gene (7 bases). Per the germline V gene, CDR1 is MNHNY and CDR2 is SVGAGI (reference sequence). This CDR3 is built from 14 residues. The germline V and J ends were trimmed by 3 bases and 10 bases, with 16 bases remaining between them. The CDR3 region is CASSYGGGAGEQFF. The CDR3 region has the DNA TGTGCCAGCAGTTATGGTGGGGGGGCTGGAGAGCAGTTCTTC.

This clonotype was observed at least ten times. V usage is TRBV4-1 and J usage is TRBJ2-1; D possibly corresponds to TRBD1 (5 bases). The V and J ends lost 4 bases and 5 bases respectively, with 18 bases between them. The CDR3 is 16 residues long. Per germline, CDR1 MGHRA and CDR2 YSYEKL. The CDR3 loop reads CASSLPKGQVNNEQFF. Written as DNA, the CDR3 is TGCGCCAGCAGCCTCCCCAAGGGGCAGGTTAACAATGAGCAGTTCTTC.

This clonotype was recorded at least ten times. The chain employs TRBV20-1 and TRBJ2-3; the D call may be TRBD1 or TRBD2 (6 bases each). The CDR3 loop spans 15 amino acids. V was clipped by 1 base and J by 4 bases, with 15 bases between them. Germline CDR1 reads DFQATT; CDR2 reads SNEGSKA (reference sequence). CDR3 bases: TGCAGTGCTAGAGGAAGTCGGGGGCGCGCAGATACGCAGTATTTT. It codes for CSARGSRGRADTQYF.

The chain has TRBV3-1 and TRBJ1-5; D is undetermined. Germline V gene data show CDR1 as LGHDT and CDR2 as YNNKEL (reference sequence). V lost 1 base, J lost 4 bases, and 5 bases lay in between. This CDR3 spans 13 amino acids. CDR3 amino acids: CASSQGENQPQHF. The DNA for the CDR3 is TGTGCCAGCAGCCAAGGGGAAAATCAGCCCCAGCATTTT. Drawing the rest from reference TRBV3-1 and TRBJ1-5, the complete variable domain is DTAVSQTPKYLVTQMGNDKSIKCEQNLGHDTMYWYKQDSKKFLKIMFSYNNKELIINETVPNRFSPKSPDKAHLNLHINSLELGDSAVYFCASSQGENQPQHFGDGTRLSIL.

This clonotype was found many times. The chain carries TRBV5-4 and TRBJ2-1; TRBD2 is a possible D gene (5 bases). Looked up from germline, CDR1 is SGHNT and CDR2 is YYREEE (reference sequence). The CDR3 spans 14 residues. V was cut by 4 bases and J by 6 bases, with 14 bases left in between. CDR3 in amino acids: CASSRIGSINEQFF. The CDR3 DNA reads as TGTGCCAGCAGCAGGATTGGGAGTATCAATGAGCAGTTCTTC.

The rearrangement links TRBV20-1 to TRBJ2-7, with 8 nucleotides matching TRBD1. V shed 5 bases, J shed 2 bases, and the junction held 5 bases outside the gene matches. The V gene's germline CDR1 is DFQATT and CDR2 SNEGSKA (reference sequence). The CDR3 consists of 13 residues. CDR3 coding DNA: TGCAGTGCTGGGGACAGGCAAACCTACGAGCAGTACTTC. Amino acids: CSAGDRQTYEQYF.